This TCR beta chain was profiled in a study of T-cell memory formation after mild COVID-19. Whole-study results and caveats: Pre-infection memory held some responding clones, suggesting pre-existing cross-reactive T cells responded. A second wave expanding day 15 to 37 was CD4+-biased; contracting clones were balanced. Most CD4+ clones that shrank were in CM and EM, while CD8+ ones turned up in EMRA.

CDR1 and CDR2 from the germline V gene are MNHEY and SVGAGI. CDR3 length: 14 residues. V was cut by 5 bases and J by 3 bases, with 14 bases left in between. This clonotype has just a few counts. Its target is unknown. Constant-segment primers and 5'RACE yielded cDNA libraries for TCR alpha and TCR beta, each carrying sample barcodes and UMIs. TCRdb re-called the 5' RACE reads with MiXCR, one entry per CDR3 protein. Here the sample spans about 310,000 distinct CDR3 sequences, roughly a fifth being singletons. The TCR originated in a man between 18 and 29 years old who had mild COVID-19 (a few samples of this study predate the infection). Cell type and time point are not known. The material sequenced was PBMCs or a T cell subset sorted from them (not recorded which). The V call is TRBV6-5, the J call TRBJ2-7; perhaps TRBD1 as D (6 bases). CDR3 sequence reads: CASSINTGFYEQYF. The CDR3 DNA reads as TGTGCCAGCAGTATAAATACAGGGTTCTACGAGCAGTACTTC.